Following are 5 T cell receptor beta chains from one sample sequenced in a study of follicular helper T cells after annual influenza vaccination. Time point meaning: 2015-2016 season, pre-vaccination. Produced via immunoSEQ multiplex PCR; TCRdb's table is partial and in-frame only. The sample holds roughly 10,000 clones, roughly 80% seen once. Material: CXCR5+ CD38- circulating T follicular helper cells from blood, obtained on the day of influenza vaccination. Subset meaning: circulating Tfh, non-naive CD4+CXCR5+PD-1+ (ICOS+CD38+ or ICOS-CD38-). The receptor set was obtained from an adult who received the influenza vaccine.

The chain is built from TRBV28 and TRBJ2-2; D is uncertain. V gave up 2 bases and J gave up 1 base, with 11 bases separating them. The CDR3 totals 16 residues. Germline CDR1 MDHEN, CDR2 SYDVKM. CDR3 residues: CASSLSPLLNTGELFF. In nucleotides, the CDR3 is TGTGCCAGCAGTTTAAGTCCACTGCTGAACACCGGGGAGCTGTTTTTT.

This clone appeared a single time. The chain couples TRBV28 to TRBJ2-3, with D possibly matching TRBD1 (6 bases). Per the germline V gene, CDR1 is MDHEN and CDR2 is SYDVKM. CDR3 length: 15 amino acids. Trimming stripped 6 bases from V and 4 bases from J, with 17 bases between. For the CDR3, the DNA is TGTGCCAGCAGCTGGGGCACAGGGAACTCAGATACGCAGTATTTT. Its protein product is CASSWGTGNSDTQYF.

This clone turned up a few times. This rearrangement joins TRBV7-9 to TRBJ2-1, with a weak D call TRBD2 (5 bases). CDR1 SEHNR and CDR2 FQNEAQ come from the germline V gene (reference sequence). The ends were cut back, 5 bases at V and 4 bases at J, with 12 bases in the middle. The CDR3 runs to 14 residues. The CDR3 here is CASSIGLTYNEQFF. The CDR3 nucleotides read TGTGCCAGCAGCATCGGACTCACATACAATGAGCAGTTCTTC.

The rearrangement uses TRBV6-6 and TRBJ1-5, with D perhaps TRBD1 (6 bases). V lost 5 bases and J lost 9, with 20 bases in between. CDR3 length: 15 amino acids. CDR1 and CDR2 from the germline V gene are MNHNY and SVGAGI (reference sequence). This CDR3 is CASSPTRGGSPPQHF. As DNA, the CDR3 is TGTGCCAGCAGTCCCACCCGAGGGGGGTCCCCGCCCCAGCATTTT.

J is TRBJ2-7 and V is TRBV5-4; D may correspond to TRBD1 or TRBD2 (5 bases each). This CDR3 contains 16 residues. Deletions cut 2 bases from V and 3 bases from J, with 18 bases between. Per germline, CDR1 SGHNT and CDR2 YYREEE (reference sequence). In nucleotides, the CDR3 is TGTGCCAGCAGCTTTCATAGGGACCACCCAAGCTACGAGCAGTACTTC. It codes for CASSFHRDHPSYEQYF.